The rows below give T cell receptor beta chains drawn from one sample of a study of cytomegalovirus exposure and HLA in healthy donors. Here immunoSEQ multiplex PCR was the method, and the copy in TCRdb shows in-frame clones only, minus some. The sample records around 220,000 clones, 65% to 90% being singletons. The sequenced material came from PBMCs. The source is a girl aged 10 to 17 in good health and CMV-seronegative. Both conserved end residues are trimmed from each CDR3. Clone size is stated in some rows and not others, as once, few, many or a class when expanded.

clone_size	v_call	j_call	cdr3_aa
-	TRBV2	TRBJ2-2	ASSVYGGTGELF
-	TRBV7-8	TRBJ1-3	ASSAQGLQGTGNTIY
-	TRBV28	TRBJ2-5	ASSQGTQY
-	TRBV27	TRBJ1-2	ASSDVGGSGYT
-	TRBV6-1	-	ASSEPAGDPSYEQY
-	TRBV11-2	TRBJ2-7	ASSLDGGHSGDEQY
-	TRBV30	TRBJ1-3	AWSWDSSGNTIY
-	TRBV7-9	TRBJ2-3	ASSSLAGTPIPTDTQY
-	TRBV27	TRBJ2-7	ASSYMGGGQY
-	TRBV9	TRBJ2-7	ASSIGQGENEQY
-	TRBV7-2	TRBJ2-1	ASSLTQNAVRNEQF
-	TRBV27	TRBJ1-1	ASSLKYGGVNTEAF
-	TRBV5-1	TRBJ2-7	ASSRDRGYEQY
-	TRBV4-1	TRBJ2-3	ASSTSGGITTDTQY
-	TRBV4-2	TRBJ1-4	ASSQVLTGAVASEKLF
-	TRBV25-1	TRBJ1-2	ASSEDSVYGYT
-	TRBV4-1	TRBJ2-1	ASSQSRGLGNEQF
-	TRBV6-1	TRBJ2-7	ASTEEAGVYHEQY
-	TRBV30	TRBJ1-2	AWTRQGVLNGYT
-	TRBV4-2	TRBJ2-2	ASSRQGDTGELF
-	TRBV28	TRBJ2-2	ASRVGGNTGELF
-	TRBV7-9	TRBJ2-1	ASSLMTGEVEQF
few	TRBV13	TRBJ2-7	ASSLARGYEQY
-	TRBV5-4	TRBJ2-7	ASSLDRTYEQY
-	TRBV2	TRBJ1-1	ARDRVEAF
-	TRBV10-1	TRBJ2-3	ASSESQAPTDTQY
-	TRBV6-4	TRBJ2-3	ASSAIAGGTDTQY